These T cell receptor beta chains were read from a single sample in a study of CD8+ T cells in alopecia areata. Only in-frame clones appear in the TCRdb table, and some are missing; sequencing was by immunoSEQ multiplex PCR. This table holds a few hundred thousand clones, over 40% found once. The sample in question was CD4+ T cells sorted from blood, obtained at approximately week 36, from a patient treated with tofacitinib. These receptors originate from a human donor with alopecia areata. Both conserved end residues are part of each CDR3. D genes are given only for firm matches. Only some rows state a clone size, as once, few, many or a class for expanded clones.

clone_size,j_call,v_call,d_call,cdr3_aa,cdr3_nt
NA,TRBJ2-3,TRBV7-3,NA,CASSLGMPDTQYF,TGTGCCAGCAGCTTAGGGATGCCAGATACGCAGTATTTT
NA,TRBJ2-4,TRBV6-1,NA,CASRPGSIQGDIQYF,TGTGCCAGCAGGCCGGGTTCAATACAGGGAGACATTCAGTACTTC
NA,TRBJ2-1,TRBV2,NA,CASIAESSYNEQFF,TGTGCCTCAATAGCGGAGAGCTCCTACAATGAGCAGTTCTTC
NA,TRBJ2-6,TRBV4-3,NA,CASSQDGNRWRSGANVLTF,TGCGCCAGCAGCCAAGATGGGAACCGTTGGCGCTCCGGGGCCAACGTCCTGACTTTC
NA,TRBJ2-1,TRBV29-1,NA,CSGGGDSKHNEQFF,TGCAGCGGTGGGGGGGACAGTAAACACAATGAGCAGTTCTTC
NA,TRBJ2-5,TRBV5-5,NA,CASSLGRGGTQYF,TGTGCCAGCAGCTTGGGAAGGGGCGGGACCCAGTACTTC
few,TRBJ2-2,TRBV11-2,TRBD2,CASSSALGGSVGELFF,TGTGCCAGCTCATCCGCCCTCGGCGGGAGCGTCGGGGAGCTGTTTTTT
NA,TRBJ2-2,TRBV2,NA,CASSESRGNTGELFF,TGTGCCAGCAGTGAATCCAGGGGGAACACCGGGGAGCTGTTTTTT
NA,TRBJ1-2,TRBV7-2,NA,CASSLEANNPYGYTF,TGTGCCAGCAGCTTAGAGGCAAACAATCCCTATGGCTACACCTTC
few,TRBJ2-3,TRBV2,NA,CASVPDTDTQYF,TGTGCCAGCGTACCAGACACAGATACGCAGTATTTT
few,TRBJ2-1,TRBV18,TRBD2,CASSPPAGTGGQRTYNEQFF,TGTGCCAGCTCACCACCCGCTGGGACGGGAGGGCAGAGGACCTACAATGAGCAGTTCTTC
NA,TRBJ2-1,TRBV18,TRBD2,CAIGGGGTYNEQFF,TGTGCCATCGGCGGGGGGGGAACCTACAATGAGCAGTTCTTC
NA,TRBJ1-5,TRBV7-9,NA,CASRRGPGHQPQHF,TGTGCCAGCAGACGGGGCCCTGGCCATCAGCCCCAGCATTTT
few,TRBJ1-2,TRBV20-1,NA,CSASIPYGYTF,TGCAGTGCTAGTATACCCTATGGCTACACCTTC
NA,TRBJ2-7,TRBV7-2,NA,CASSKEGPAYEQYF,TGTGCCAGCAGCAAAGAGGGACCAGCCTACGAGCAGTACTTC
few,TRBJ2-1,TRBV30,TRBD1,CAWSGVMKKGQGSSYNEQFF,TGTGCCTGGAGTGGGGTCATGAAGAAGGGACAGGGAAGCTCCTACAATGAGCAGTTCTTC
NA,TRBJ2-1,TRBV28,NA,CASSPSTGHNEQFF,TGTGCCAGCAGTCCCTCCACAGGGCACAATGAGCAGTTCTTC
NA,TRBJ1-4,TRBV7-2,NA,CASSPHGEKLFF,TGTGCCAGCAGCCCGCACGGGGAAAAACTGTTTTTT
few,TRBJ2-2,TRBV7-2,NA,CASSLLGRTNTGELFF,TGTGCCAGCAGCTTACTCGGGCGGACGAACACCGGGGAGCTGTTTTTT
few,TRBJ2-3,TRBV28,NA,CASSLLNTQYF,TGTGCCAGCAGTTTATTAAATACGCAGTATTTT
few,TRBJ2-7,TRBV29-1,NA,CSGRWAYEQYF,TGCAGCGGCAGGTGGGCCTACGAGCAGTACTTC
NA,TRBJ2-7,TRBV6-6,TRBD1,CASRRDRDRVTYEQYF,TGTGCCAGCAGGAGGGACCGGGACAGGGTCACCTACGAGCAGTACTTC
NA,TRBJ1-2,TRBV6-5,NA,CASSSALSYGYTF,TGTGCCAGCAGTTCGGCGCTTAGTTATGGCTACACCTTC
NA,TRBJ1-2,TRBV5-1,NA,CASSFQDGRRSYTF,TGCGCCAGCAGCTTCCAGGACGGAAGACGAAGCTACACCTTC
NA,TRBJ1-2,TRBV29-1,NA,CSVEGGLQVGYTF,TGCAGCGTTGAAGGGGGCCTACAGGTCGGCTACACCTTC
once,TRBJ1-1,TRBV30,NA,CAWSTTQNTEAFF,TGTGCCTGGAGTACCACCCAGAACACTGAAGCTTTCTTT
NA,TRBJ2-3,TRBV7-3,NA,CASSLEPHGTQYF,TGTGCCAGCAGCCTAGAGCCGCATGGTACGCAGTATTTT
few,TRBJ2-3,TRBV2,NA,CASLRDLTDTQYF,TGTGCCAGCCTCAGAGACCTCACAGATACGCAGTATTTT
few,TRBJ1-4,TRBV4-1,NA,CASSQVEATELFF,TGCGCCAGCAGCCAAGTGGAGGCGACAGAGCTGTTTTTT
NA,TRBJ2-1,TRBV6-5,NA,CASSYSKVYNEQFF,TGTGCCAGCAGTTACTCGAAGGTATACAATGAGCAGTTCTTC
NA,TRBJ2-1,TRBV6-5,NA,CASSQNNEQFF,TGTGCCAGCAGTCAGAACAATGAGCAGTTCTTC
NA,TRBJ2-5,TRBV4-2,NA,CASSQDSRKETQYF,TGTGCCAGCAGCCAAGATTCCAGAAAAGAGACCCAGTACTTC